This T cell receptor beta chain was identified in a study of shared clonotypes between healthy human individuals (dated by TCRdb to the early 2020s). With regard to the full study: A couple of women and a few men aged 18 to 49 years were included in the cohort. Leukapheresis yielded between about 0.85 and 9.5 billion PBMCs per donor. Different laboratories and diverse techniques were used to prepare libraries and sequence TCR repertoires, to increase sequencing depth and limit assay-specific biases. The study deeply sequenced blood TCR repertoires of about 5 healthy adults to estimate repertoire size and the extent of clonotype sharing between individuals. For each donor, CD4 naive and CD4 memory were each run on three plates, CD8 naive on two plates, and CD8 memory on one plate. General findings and caveats noted by the study authors: Because the study included a small number of donors, the genetic and exposure-history diversity represented was limited. Only blood was sampled, and tissue TCR repertoires likely differ from those in blood. Even with the large sequencing depth, rarefaction of the sorted-subset datasets indicated that sequencing was incomplete. Naive subsets generally had larger estimated clonotype richness than memory subsets. Clonotypes shared by all four sorted-subset donors showed higher generation probabilities than non-shared clonotypes. Sharing across a handful of donors was observed for around 5% of naive CD4, 3% to 4% of naive CD8, 2% to 2.5% of memory CD4, and over 0.3% of memory CD8 clonotypes. Based on pairwise subsampling, the degree of clonotype sharing among donors was expected to be affected by sequencing depth.

Healthy HIV-negative adults with no recently reported acute infections or vaccinations were included as donors. Every donor was a Caucasian adult residing in Nashville, Tennessee, USA. Magnetic negative selection was used to enrich CD4+ T cells, after which naive cells were positively selected on CD45RA and the negative fraction became the memory subset. Blood was obtained by leukapheresis, after which PBMCs were separated by Ficoll-Histopaque density gradient centrifugation and cryopreserved in liquid nitrogen vapor phase. Analytical flow cytometry was used to check the purity and quantity of each magnetically sorted T cell population. From each sorted fraction, genomic DNA was isolated and quantified by UV absorbance on a Nanodrop 2000c. Using the deep immunoSEQ assay, TCR CDR3 regions were amplified from genomic DNA by multiplex PCR. For each cell subset, the extracted genomic DNA was distributed evenly across all wells of several immunoSEQ 96-well plates, and each plate served as one replicate. For sorted subsets, each replicate PCR was loaded with roughly 0.2 ug genomic DNA, equivalent to about 30,000 T cell genomes. Purified libraries were measured with a Qubit 3.0 fluorometer, size-checked on a Bioanalyzer 2100, and measured again with the KAPA Library Quantification kit. Each immunoSEQ 96-well plate was sequenced on its own single-read 150-cycle Illumina NextSeq 550 flow cell. In the authors' own workflow: Because the immunoSEQ output included only junctional sequences and no quality scores, the filtering could not be the same as the filtering used for full-length reads. To assign V/J genes and CDR3, sequences were annotated using PyIR, a Python wrapper for IgBLAST v1.9, with IMGT germline references. Reads were removed for weak V/J assignments (E-value above 1e-6), missing CDR3, stop codons, out-of-frame junctions, or ambiguous translated residues. A V3J clonotype was defined by an identical inferred V gene, J gene, and CDR3 amino acid sequence. The percentage overlap between two repertoires was calculated by dividing the number of shared unique clonotypes by the size of the smaller repertoire. Repertoire richness was assessed with RTK rarefaction, the Chao1 estimator, and Recon v2.1 estimates of unobserved clonotypes. For all TCRbeta clonotypes obtained by the gDNA method from a handful of donors, generation probabilities were computed with OLGA. TCRdb's version of the immuneACCESS table is confined to in-frame rearrangements and falls short of the full clone set. An unresolved V gene accounts for under half of the shortfall where checked; the remainder is of unknown origin. That table furnishes V, J and clone size, whereas the DNA furnished D and trimming. Recorded for this sample are 1.6 million or so clones; 98% of them occurred a single time. In total, the top ten clones hold around 0.38% of the sample.

Remarks on this clone: The antigen it recognizes is unknown. No qualities accompany the bases; no much larger clone lies one base away.

Looking up the germline V gene (reference sequence) yields CDR1 LNHDA and CDR2 SQIVND. The CDR3 covers 13 residues, taking in both the cysteine and the phenylalanine. Only the CDR3 region is kept as DNA, spanning 39 bases read in frame from base 1. At the junction V is shortened by 10 bases and J by 1 base, with 13 bases in between. The TCR originated in a man younger than 45 in good health. The V and J segments used are TRBV19 and TRBJ1-2; the D segment could be TRBD1, given 6 matching bases. Sequencing input: naive CD4+ T cells sorted from blood. Explained via the paper, the cell subset or site label denotes: CD45RA+ positively selected. The base sequence is TGTGCCACCACGAGGGGGGATAACTATGGCTACACCTTC. Its protein product is CATTRGDNYGYTF.